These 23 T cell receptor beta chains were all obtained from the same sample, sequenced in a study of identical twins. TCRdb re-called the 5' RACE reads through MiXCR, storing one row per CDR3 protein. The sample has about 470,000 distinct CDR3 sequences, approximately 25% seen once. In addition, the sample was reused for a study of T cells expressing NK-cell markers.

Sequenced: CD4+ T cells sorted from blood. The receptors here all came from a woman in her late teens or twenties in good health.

The CDR3 bases are TGCAGTGCTAGCGGACGGGCCTACGAGCAGTACTTC. This encodes CSASGRAYEQYF. The chain uses TRBV20-1 and TRBJ2-7; no clear D. In germline, CDR1 is DFQATT, CDR2 SNEGSKA (reference sequence). The CDR3 has 12 residues. V lost 3 bases and J lost 2, with 8 bases in between.

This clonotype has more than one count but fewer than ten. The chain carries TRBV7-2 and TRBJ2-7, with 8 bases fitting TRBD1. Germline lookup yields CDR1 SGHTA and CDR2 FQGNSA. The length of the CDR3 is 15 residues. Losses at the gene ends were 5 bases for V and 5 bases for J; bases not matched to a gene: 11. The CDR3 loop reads CASSTRTGKWDEQYF. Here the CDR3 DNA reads TGTGCCAGCAGCACCCGGACAGGGAAGTGGGACGAGCAGTACTTC.

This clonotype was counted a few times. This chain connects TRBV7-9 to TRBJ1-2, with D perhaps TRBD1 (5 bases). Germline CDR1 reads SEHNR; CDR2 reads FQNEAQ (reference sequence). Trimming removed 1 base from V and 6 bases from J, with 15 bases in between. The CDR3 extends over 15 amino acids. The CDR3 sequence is CASSLGGGTRDGYTF. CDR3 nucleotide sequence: TGTGCCAGCAGCTTAGGGGGGGGGACTAGAGATGGCTACACCTTC.

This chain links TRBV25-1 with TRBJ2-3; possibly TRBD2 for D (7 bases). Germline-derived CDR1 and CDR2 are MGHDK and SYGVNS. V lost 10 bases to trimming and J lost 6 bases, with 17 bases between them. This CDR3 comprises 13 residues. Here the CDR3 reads CATSPGGGDTQYF. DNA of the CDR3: TGTGCCACGAGTCCGGGGGGCGGGGATACGCAGTATTTT.

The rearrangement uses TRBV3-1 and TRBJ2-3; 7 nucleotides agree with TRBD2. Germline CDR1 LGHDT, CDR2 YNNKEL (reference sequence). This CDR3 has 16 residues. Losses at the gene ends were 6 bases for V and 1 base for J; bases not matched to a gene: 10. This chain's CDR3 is CASSRQHAGGTDTQYF. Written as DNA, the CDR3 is TGTGCCAGCAGTCGCCAACATGCGGGGGGCACAGATACGCAGTATTTT.

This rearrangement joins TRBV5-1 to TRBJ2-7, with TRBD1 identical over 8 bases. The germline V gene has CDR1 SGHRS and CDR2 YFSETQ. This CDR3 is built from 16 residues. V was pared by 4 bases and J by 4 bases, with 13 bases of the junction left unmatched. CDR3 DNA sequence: TGCGCCAGCAGCGACCAGGGGACAGGTGGCCTTTACGAGCAGTACTTC. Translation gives CASSDQGTGGLYEQYF. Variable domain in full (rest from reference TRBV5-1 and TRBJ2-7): KAGVTQTPRYLIKTRGQQVTLSCSPISGHRSVSWYQQTPGQGLQFLFEYFSETQRNKGNFPGRFSGRQFSNSRSEMNVSTLELGDSALYLCASSDQGTGGLYEQYFGPGTRLTVT.

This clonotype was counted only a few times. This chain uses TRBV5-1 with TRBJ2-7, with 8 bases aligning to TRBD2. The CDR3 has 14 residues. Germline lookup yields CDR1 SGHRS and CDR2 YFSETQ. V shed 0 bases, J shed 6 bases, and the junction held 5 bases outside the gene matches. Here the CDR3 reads CASSLDGRASEQYF. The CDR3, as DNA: TGCGCCAGCAGCTTGGACGGGAGGGCGAGCGAGCAGTACTTC.

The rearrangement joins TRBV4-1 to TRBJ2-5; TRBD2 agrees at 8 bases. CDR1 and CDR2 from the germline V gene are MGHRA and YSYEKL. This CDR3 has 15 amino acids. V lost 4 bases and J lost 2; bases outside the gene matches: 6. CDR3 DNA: TGCGCCAGCAGCCTGGCGGGGGGCTTTCAAGAGACCCAGTACTTC. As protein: CASSLAGGFQETQYF.

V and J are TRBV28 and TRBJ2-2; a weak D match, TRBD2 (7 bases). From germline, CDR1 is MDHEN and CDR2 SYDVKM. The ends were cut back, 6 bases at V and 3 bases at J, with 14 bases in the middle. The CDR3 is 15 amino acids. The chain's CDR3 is CASRGGGADTGELFF. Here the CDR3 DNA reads TGTGCCAGCAGAGGGGGGGGGGCTGACACCGGGGAGCTGTTTTTT. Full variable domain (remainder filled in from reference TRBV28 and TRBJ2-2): DVKVTQSSRYLVKRTGEKVFLECVQDMDHENMFWYRQDPGLGLRLIYFSYDVKMKEKGDIPEGYSVSREKKERFSLILESASTNQTSMYLCASRGGGADTGELFFGEGSRLTVL.

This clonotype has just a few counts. As DNA, the CDR3 is TGCGCCAGCAGCCAAGAAGGGGTAGCAGGGGGCGAGGAGCTGTTTTTT. This encodes CASSQEGVAGGEELFF. The V gene is TRBV4-3, the J gene TRBJ2-2; 8 bases agree with TRBD1. Trimming cost V 0 bases and J 10 bases; bases outside gene matches: 10. There are 16 residues in the CDR3. CDR1 is LGHNA, CDR2 YSLEER, per germline.

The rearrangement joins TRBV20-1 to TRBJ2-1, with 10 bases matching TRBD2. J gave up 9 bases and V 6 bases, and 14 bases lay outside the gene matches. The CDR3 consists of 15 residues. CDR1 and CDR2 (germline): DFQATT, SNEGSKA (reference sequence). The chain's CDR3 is CSAPGLAGVGGEQFF. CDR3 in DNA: TGCAGTGCCCCCGGGCTAGCGGGAGTTGGTGGTGAGCAGTTCTTC.

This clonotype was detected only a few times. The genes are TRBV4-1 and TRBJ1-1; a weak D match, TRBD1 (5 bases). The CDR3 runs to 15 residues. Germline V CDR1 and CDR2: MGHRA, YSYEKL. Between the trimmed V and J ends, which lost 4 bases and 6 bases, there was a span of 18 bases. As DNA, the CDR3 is TGCGCCAGCAGCCTACTAATTCTTCAACAGGCTGAAGCTTTCTTT. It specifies CASSLLILQQAEAFF.

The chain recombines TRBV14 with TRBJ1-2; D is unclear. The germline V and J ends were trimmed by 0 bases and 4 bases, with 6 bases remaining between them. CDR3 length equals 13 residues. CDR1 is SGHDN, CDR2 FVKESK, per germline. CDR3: CASSQEAVYGYTF. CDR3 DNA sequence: TGTGCCAGCAGCCAAGAGGCAGTCTATGGCTACACCTTC.

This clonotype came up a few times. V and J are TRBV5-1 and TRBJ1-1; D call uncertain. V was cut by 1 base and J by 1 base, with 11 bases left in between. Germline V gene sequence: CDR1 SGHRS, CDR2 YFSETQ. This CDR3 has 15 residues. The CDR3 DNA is TGCGCCAGCAGCTTGAGAAGTTTGAGGAACACTGAAGCTTTCTTT. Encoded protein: CASSLRSLRNTEAFF.

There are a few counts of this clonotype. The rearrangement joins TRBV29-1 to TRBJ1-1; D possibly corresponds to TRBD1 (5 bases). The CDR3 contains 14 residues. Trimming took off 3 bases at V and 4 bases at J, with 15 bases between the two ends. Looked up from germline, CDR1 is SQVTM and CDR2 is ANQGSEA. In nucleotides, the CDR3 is TGCAGCGTTGACGCAGGGAGGAAAGGCACTGAAGCTTTCTTT. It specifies CSVDAGRKGTEAFF. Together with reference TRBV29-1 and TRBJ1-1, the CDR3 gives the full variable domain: SAVISQKPSRDICQRGTSLTIQCQVDSQVTMMFWYRQQPGQSLTLIATANQGSEATYESGFVIDKFPISRPNLTFSTLTVSNMSPEDSSIYLCSVDAGRKGTEAFFGQGTRLTVV.

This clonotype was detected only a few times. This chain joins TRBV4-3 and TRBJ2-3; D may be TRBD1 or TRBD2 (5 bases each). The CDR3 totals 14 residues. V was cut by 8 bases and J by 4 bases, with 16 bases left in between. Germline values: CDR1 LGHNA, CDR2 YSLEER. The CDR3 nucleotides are TGCGCCAGCGCCAGGGACGGGTATTCAGATACGCAGTATTTT. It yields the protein CASARDGYSDTQYF.

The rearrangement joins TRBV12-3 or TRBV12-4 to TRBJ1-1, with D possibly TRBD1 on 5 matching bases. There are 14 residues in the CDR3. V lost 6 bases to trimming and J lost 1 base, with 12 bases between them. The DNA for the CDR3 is TGTGCCAGCAGCTACCGGGACTGGAACACTGAAGCTTTCTTT. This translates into CASSYRDWNTEAFF.

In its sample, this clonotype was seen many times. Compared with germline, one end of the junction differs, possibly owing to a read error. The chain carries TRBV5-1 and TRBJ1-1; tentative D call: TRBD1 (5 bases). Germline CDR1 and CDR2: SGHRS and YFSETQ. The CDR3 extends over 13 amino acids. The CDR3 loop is CASSLGPNTEAFF. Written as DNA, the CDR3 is TGTGCCAGCAGCTTGGGACCGAACACTGAAGCTTTCTTT.

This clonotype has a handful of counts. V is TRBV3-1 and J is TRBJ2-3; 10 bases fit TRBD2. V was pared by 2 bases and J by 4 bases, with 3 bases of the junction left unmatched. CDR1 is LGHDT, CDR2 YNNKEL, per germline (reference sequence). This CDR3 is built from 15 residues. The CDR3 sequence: CASSQLAGGSDTQYF. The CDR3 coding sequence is TGTGCCAGCAGCCAATTAGCGGGAGGTTCAGATACGCAGTATTTT.

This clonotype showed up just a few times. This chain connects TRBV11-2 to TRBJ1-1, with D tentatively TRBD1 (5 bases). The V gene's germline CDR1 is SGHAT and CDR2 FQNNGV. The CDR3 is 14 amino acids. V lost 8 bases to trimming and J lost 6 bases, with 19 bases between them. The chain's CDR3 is CASRGTRVGPEAFF. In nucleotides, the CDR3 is TGTGCCAGCCGCGGGACCAGAGTAGGACCTGAAGCTTTCTTT.

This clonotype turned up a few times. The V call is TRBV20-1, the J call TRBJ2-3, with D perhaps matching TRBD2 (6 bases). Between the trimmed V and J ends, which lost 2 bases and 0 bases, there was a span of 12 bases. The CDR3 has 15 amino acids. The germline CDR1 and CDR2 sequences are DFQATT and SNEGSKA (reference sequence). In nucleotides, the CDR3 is TGCAGTGCTAGACTGGCGGGGCTTAGCACAGATACGCAGTATTTT. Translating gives CSARLAGLSTDTQYF.

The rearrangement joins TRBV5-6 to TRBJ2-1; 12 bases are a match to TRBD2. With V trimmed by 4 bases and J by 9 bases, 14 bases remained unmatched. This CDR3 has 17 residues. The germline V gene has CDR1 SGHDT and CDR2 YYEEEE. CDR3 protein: CASSLLLAGGELGEQFF. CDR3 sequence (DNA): TGTGCCAGCAGCCTTTTACTAGCGGGGGGCGAGTTAGGTGAGCAGTTCTTC.

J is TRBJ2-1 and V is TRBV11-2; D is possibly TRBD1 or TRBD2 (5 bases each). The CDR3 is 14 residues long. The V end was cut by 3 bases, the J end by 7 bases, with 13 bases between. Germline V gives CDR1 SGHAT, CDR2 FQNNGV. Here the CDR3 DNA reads TGTGCCAGCAGCTTTGCCGGGACCCTTAATGAGCAGTTCTTC. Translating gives CASSFAGTLNEQFF. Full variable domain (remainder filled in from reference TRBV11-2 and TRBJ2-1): EAGVAQSPRYKIIEKRQSVAFWCNPISGHATLYWYQQILGQGPKLLIQFQNNGVVDDSQLPKDRFSAERLKGVDSTLKIQPAKLEDSAVYLCASSFAGTLNEQFFGPGTRLTVL.